This passage covers 31 T cell receptor beta chains from one sample sequenced in a study of T cell responses to AZD1222 COVID-19 vaccine. Repertoires were generated with immunoSEQ multiplex PCR, while TCRdb's copy carries only in-frame clones and drops some. The data contain 90,000 to 110,000 clones, around 90% of them singletons. Source: peripheral blood, taken on day 0 of AZD1222 vaccination. These receptor sequences come from an adult in good health.

The V and J genes are TRBV15 and TRBJ1-1; no clear D gene. The CDR3 covers 13 residues. Germline assignment: CDR1 LNHNV and CDR2 YYDKDF (reference sequence). Trimming took off 1 base at V and 7 bases at J, with 10 bases between the two ends. This CDR3 reads CATSRVGIGEAFF. CDR3 nucleotide sequence: TGTGCCACCAGCAGAGTGGGGATCGGTGAAGCTTTCTTT. Full variable domain (outside the CDR3, taken from reference TRBV15 and TRBJ1-1): DAMVIQNPRYQVTQFGKPVTLSCSQTLNHNVMYWYQQKSSQAPKLLFHYYDKDFNNEADTPDNFQSRRPNTSFCFLDIRSPGLGDTAMYLCATSRVGIGEAFFGQGTRLTVV.

The chain links TRBV5-6 to TRBJ1-2; D gene ambiguous. The ends were cut back, 4 bases at V and 6 bases at J, with 13 bases in the middle. The CDR3 covers 13 residues. Looked up from germline, CDR1 is SGHDT and CDR2 is YYEEEE. Here the CDR3 reads CASSPPVRDGYTF. As DNA, the CDR3 is TGTGCCAGCAGCCCGCCCGTAAGGGATGGCTACACCTTC.

The chain couples TRBV19 to TRBJ2-1, with a possible D match to TRBD2 (6 bases). Germline V gives CDR1 LNHDA, CDR2 SQIVND (reference sequence). V lost 9 bases and J 9 bases, leaving 15 bases between the germline ends. The CDR3 loop spans 12 amino acids. The CDR3 DNA reads as TGTGCCAGCTGGGGGGATGTCGGTGAGCAGTTCTTC. Translating it yields CASWGDVGEQFF.

The gene calls are TRBV5-1 and TRBJ1-1; D is undetermined. The V end lost 6 bases, the J end lost 1 base, and 13 bases lay between the germline ends. Germline loops: CDR1 SGHRS, CDR2 YFSETQ. The CDR3 has 14 residues. The CDR3 here is CASNEGGANTEAFF. CDR3 sequence (DNA): TGCGCCAGCAATGAGGGAGGCGCGAACACTGAAGCTTTCTTT.

The CDR3 DNA reads TGTGCCAGCGGGCGAGACAGGGGGGCGGGCACTGAAGCTTTCTTT. It encodes CASGRDRGAGTEAFF. The rearrangement uses TRBV6-5 and TRBJ1-1; 9 nucleotides agree with TRBD1. CDR1 and CDR2 (germline): MNHEY, SVGAGI. V gave up 8 bases and J gave up 4 bases; unmatched junction bases: 11. This CDR3 region has 15 residues.

This chain links TRBV4-1 with TRBJ1-6; D remains unclear. The CDR3 covers 12 residues. V was clipped by 0 bases and J by 13 bases, with 7 bases between them. Germline CDR1 is MGHRA and CDR2 is YSYEKL. CDR3 DNA: TGCGCCAGCAGCCAAGATGGACGGCCCCTCCACTTT. Protein: CASSQDGRPLHF.

This chain links TRBV2 with TRBJ2-1; D perhaps matches TRBD1 (6 bases). V gave up 0 bases and J gave up 9 bases, with 15 bases separating them. The CDR3 consists of 15 residues. Germline V gives CDR1 SNHLY, CDR2 FYNNEI. CDR3 nucleotide sequence: TGTGCCAGCAGTGAAGCACAGACCCTCAGGGGTGAGCAGTTCTTC. This codes for CASSEAQTLRGEQFF. Full variable domain (outside the CDR3, taken from reference TRBV2 and TRBJ2-1): EPEVTQTPSHQVTQMGQEVILRCVPISNHLYFYWYRQILGQKVEFLVSFYNNEISEKSEIFDDQFSVERPDGSNFTLKIRSTKLEDSAMYFCASSEAQTLRGEQFFGPGTRLTVL.

This clone was detected once. The gene calls are TRBV4-1 and TRBJ1-1, with 8 bases lining up with TRBD1. CDR3 length: 19 amino acids. The V gene end was trimmed by 0 bases and the J gene end by 1 base; junction bases not matched to a gene: 13. Germline CDR1 is MGHRA and CDR2 is YSYEKL. CDR3 residues: CASSQEPPTGAPGNTEAFF. CDR3 DNA sequence: TGCGCCAGCAGCCAAGAGCCCCCGACAGGGGCGCCGGGGAACACTGAAGCTTTCTTT.

V usage is TRBV6-1 and J usage is TRBJ1-2, with 7 bases identical to TRBD1. The ends lost 0 bases at V and 1 base at J; junction bases unmatched: 8. Germline V lookup: CDR1 MNHNS, CDR2 SASEGT. The CDR3 length is 17 residues. This chain's CDR3 is CASSEARGQGGNYGYTF. The CDR3 DNA sequence: TGTGCCAGCAGTGAAGCGAGGGGGCAGGGTGGTAACTATGGCTACACCTTC.

V is TRBV15 and J is TRBJ1-1; D call uncertain. Germline V gene data show CDR1 as LNHNV and CDR2 as YYDKDF (reference sequence). V dropped 0 bases and J dropped 1 base, with 3 bases sitting between them. The CDR3 has 13 residues. This CDR3 is CATSREGNTEAFF. CDR3 coding DNA: TGTGCCACCAGCAGAGAAGGGAACACTGAAGCTTTCTTT.

This chain joins TRBV5-1 and TRBJ2-1, with 12 bases identical to TRBD2. This CDR3 region has 15 residues. With V trimmed by 6 bases and J by 8 bases, 9 bases remained unmatched. Germline CDR1 is SGHRS and CDR2 is YFSETQ. CDR3 in amino acids: CASTLAGGTPDEQFF. As DNA, the CDR3 is TGCGCCAGCACCCTAGCGGGAGGGACCCCGGATGAGCAGTTCTTC.

The CDR3 spells CASRKQGDQPQHF. CDR3 bases: TGTGCCAGCAGGAAGCAGGGAGATCAGCCCCAGCATTTT. The rearrangement joins TRBV5-5 to TRBJ1-5, with a tentative D call TRBD1 (5 bases). Trimming removed 5 bases from V and 5 bases from J, with 11 bases in between. The CDR3 is made up of 13 amino acids. Looked up from germline, CDR1 is SGHKS and CDR2 is YYEKEE (reference sequence).

The chain has TRBV19 and TRBJ2-7, with TRBD2 as a possible D gene (6 bases). The CDR3 covers 14 residues. V was pared by 7 bases and J by 0 bases, with 13 bases between. Germline lookup yields CDR1 LNHDA and CDR2 SQIVND (reference sequence). Here the CDR3 DNA reads TGTGCCAGTAAGGAGGGAGAGGGCTCCTACGAGCAGTACTTC. Translated, it gives CASKEGEGSYEQYF.

A single count supports this clone. The chain joins TRBV25-1 to TRBJ1-3; TRBD1 might be the D (6 bases). CDR3 length equals 14 residues. The V gene's germline CDR1 is MGHDK and CDR2 SYGVNS. V dropped 10 bases and J dropped 0 bases, with 13 bases sitting between them. The CDR3 nucleotides are TGTGCCACCCAAAGGGGGTCCTCTGGAAACACCATATATTTT. Its protein is CATQRGSSGNTIYF. Together with reference TRBV25-1 and TRBJ1-3, the CDR3 gives the full variable domain: EADIYQTPRYLVIGTGKKITLECSQTMGHDKMYWYQQDPGMELHLIHYSYGVNSTEKGDLSSESTVSRIRTEHFPLTLESARPSHTSQYLCATQRGSSGNTIYFGEGSWLTVV.

The table lists this clone with a count of one. This chain connects TRBV28 to TRBJ1-2, with D unclear. Germline V gene sequence: CDR1 MDHEN, CDR2 SYDVKM. Trimming left V 5 bases short and J 5 bases short, with 15 bases between. This CDR3 has 14 residues. The CDR3 coding sequence is TGTGCCAGCAGTGGAGGCGTAATTAGTTATGGCTACACCTTC. This sequence encodes CASSGGVISYGYTF.

The V and J genes are TRBV3-1 (or the pseudogene TRBV3-2) and TRBJ1-1; possible D gene TRBD1, 6 bases. CDR3 length: 14 amino acids. The germline V gene has CDR1 LGHDT and CDR2 YNNKEL (reference sequence). V lost 2 bases and J lost 0, with 7 bases in between. The CDR3 DNA sequence: TGTGCCAGCAGCCAACAGGGGATGAACACTGAAGCTTTCTTT. This gives the protein CASSQQGMNTEAFF.

The rearrangement uses TRBV5-1 and TRBJ1-2; D is ambiguous. The CDR3 is 18 residues long. Trimming took 2 bases from V and 2 from J, leaving 22 bases between them. CDR1 is SGHRS, CDR2 YFSETQ, per germline. CDR3 residues: CASSFIGPQRGGNYGYTF. The CDR3 DNA is TGCGCCAGCAGCTTCATTGGGCCCCAGCGGGGTGGGAACTATGGCTACACCTTC.

J is TRBJ1-1 and V is TRBV19; no definite D call. The germline gives CDR1 LNHDA, CDR2 SQIVND (reference sequence). The CDR3 totals 15 residues. The V end lost 2 bases, the J end lost 0 bases, and 10 bases lay between the germline ends. Here the CDR3 reads CASSISTGMNTEAFF. The CDR3 DNA follows: TGTGCCAGTAGTATATCAACGGGTATGAACACTGAAGCTTTCTTT.

The V and J genes are TRBV18 and TRBJ2-7, with 15 bases identical to TRBD2. The CDR3 totals 15 residues. Per germline, CDR1 KGHSH and CDR2 LQKENI. V lost 6 bases, J lost 7 bases, and 7 bases stayed unmatched. The chain's CDR3 is CASSQGLAGGGEQYF. For the CDR3, the DNA is TGTGCCAGCTCCCAGGGACTAGCGGGAGGTGGAGAGCAGTACTTC.

This clone was observed once. The chain employs TRBV6-5 and TRBJ2-1; 7 bases fit TRBD1. With V trimmed by 0 bases and J by 3 bases, 2 bases remained unmatched. The germline V gene has CDR1 MNHEY and CDR2 SVGAGI. This CDR3 region has 15 residues. The CDR3 DNA reads as TGTGCCAGCAGTTACTCGGGGACAGACTACAATGAGCAGTTCTTC. The encoded protein is CASSYSGTDYNEQFF.

The chain links TRBV30 to TRBJ1-6; no definite D call. Trimming removed 4 bases from V and 0 bases from J, with 13 bases in between. This CDR3 contains 16 residues. Germline-derived CDR1 and CDR2 are GTSNPN and SVGIG (reference sequence). CDR3 sequence reads: CAWMTSSGSYNSPLHF. The CDR3 region has the DNA TGTGCCTGGATGACCTCTAGCGGCTCCTATAATTCACCCCTCCACTTT.

This clone was detected only once. V gene TRBV10-3 combines with J gene TRBJ1-1; D is perhaps TRBD1 (5 bases). Trimming took off 9 bases at V and 3 bases at J, with 14 bases between the two ends. Germline V gene lookup returns CDR1 ENHRY and CDR2 SYGVKD. This CDR3 comprises 13 residues. CDR3 DNA sequence: TGTGCCATAACTCAGGGATTGGACACTGAAGCTTTCTTT. This sequence encodes CAITQGLDTEAFF.

The chain recombines TRBV5-1 with TRBJ1-2; weak D call: TRBD1 (6 bases). V shed 4 bases and J shed 8 bases, with 24 bases lying between them. CDR3 length: 16 amino acids. Germline-derived CDR1 and CDR2 are SGHRS and YFSETQ. The CDR3 DNA reads as TGCGCCAGCAGCCCCACTACGTCCGGGACGGGGGGCGGCTACACCTTC. This sequence encodes CASSPTTSGTGGGYTF.

This chain joins TRBV4-1 and TRBJ2-3; D is uncertain. The CDR3 extends over 17 amino acids. The germline gives CDR1 MGHRA, CDR2 YSYEKL. Trimming pared 0 bases from V and 0 bases from J, leaving 13 bases between. The DNA of the CDR3 is TGCGCCAGCAGCCAAGAAAGTCCAAGGATAAGCACAGATACGCAGTATTTT. Translation gives CASSQESPRISTDTQYF.

The chain joins TRBV10-1 to TRBJ1-5; a possible D gene is TRBD1 (6 bases). The CDR3 extends over 12 amino acids. Trimming took off 5 bases at V and 6 bases at J, with 8 bases between the two ends. CDR1 is WNHNN, CDR2 SYGVQD, per germline (reference sequence). The CDR3 DNA sequence: TGCGCCAGCAGTACAGGGAGTCAGCCCCAGCATTTT. Residues: CASSTGSQPQHF.

This clone was counted between two and nine times. The rearrangement joins TRBV29-1 to TRBJ1-2; 8 nucleotides line up with TRBD1. The CDR3 runs 14 residues. Looked up from germline, CDR1 is SQVTM and CDR2 is ANQGSEA. J was trimmed by 3 bases and V by 5 bases; bases with no gene match: 8. CDR3 in amino acids: CSVQGDRPYYGYTF. CDR3 in DNA: TGCAGCGTTCAAGGGGACAGGCCCTACTATGGCTACACCTTC.

The chain couples TRBV4-1 to TRBJ1-3; D is unclear. This CDR3 region has 16 residues. Germline V gene lookup returns CDR1 MGHRA and CDR2 YSYEKL. V lost 1 base to trimming and J lost 3 bases, with 13 bases between them. CDR3 protein: CASSQAPRSGGNTIYF. For the CDR3, the DNA is TGCGCCAGCAGCCAAGCCCCCCGGTCGGGTGGAAACACCATATATTTT.

This chain joins TRBV18 and TRBJ1-5; a weak D match, TRBD1 (5 bases). CDR1 is KGHSH, CDR2 LQKENI, per germline. The CDR3 contains 13 residues. Trimming removed 2 bases from V and 9 bases from J, with 11 bases in between. CDR3: CASSPVPQGPQHF. Written as DNA, the CDR3 is TGTGCCAGCTCACCAGTACCTCAGGGGCCCCAGCATTTT. Drawing the rest from reference TRBV18 and TRBJ1-5, the complete variable domain is NAGVMQNPRHLVRRRGQEARLRCSPMKGHSHVYWYRQLPEEGLKFMVYLQKENIIDESGMPKERFSAEFPKEGPSILRIQQVVRGDSAAYFCASSPVPQGPQHFGDGTRLSIL.

This sequence joins TRBV5-1 and TRBJ1-4, with 7 bases lining up with TRBD1. After removal of 4 bases from V and 8 bases from J, the junction contained 8 bases not matched to a gene. This CDR3 comprises 14 residues. Germline assignment: CDR1 SGHRS and CDR2 YFSETQ. Here the CDR3 DNA reads TGCGCCAGCAGCGACGGGACAGTCCGGGAAAAACTGTTTTTT. This translates into CASSDGTVREKLFF.

The sample holds one count of this clone. This chain uses TRBV18 with TRBJ1-6, with TRBD1 matching 7 bases. CDR1 and CDR2 (germline): KGHSH, LQKENI. The CDR3 runs 17 residues. Germline trimming cut 3 bases from V and 6 bases from J; bases unmatched to any gene: 11. The CDR3 region is CASSPSQGSFGNSPLHF. The CDR3 nucleotides are TGTGCCAGCTCACCCTCACAGGGGAGTTTCGGTAATTCACCCCTCCACTTT.

This clone was observed a single time. The J gene is TRBJ2-5, the V gene TRBV2, with 8 bases lining up with TRBD1. The CDR3 extends over 16 amino acids. Germline CDR1 is SNHLY and CDR2 is FYNNEI. Germline trimming cut 4 bases from V and 5 bases from J; bases unmatched to any gene: 12. The CDR3 here is CASSGSGDRGRETQYF. The CDR3 DNA is TGTGCCAGCAGTGGTTCGGGAGACAGGGGACGTGAGACCCAGTACTTC.